The T cell receptor beta chain under discussion was sequenced for a study of CD8 T cells in ankylosing spondylitis. V shed 6 bases, J shed 7 bases, and the junction held 7 bases outside the gene matches. CDR1 and CDR2 (germline): SQVTM, ANQGSEA. The CDR3 length is 13 residues. Study-level findings and limits: There was a TCR beta motif, made of fewer than 10 highly homologous variants, that appeared characteristic of ankylosing spondylitis blood. Clones linked to the disease showed a CD8+ phenotype. They occurred at relatively low frequencies in peripheral blood. As reported, disease-linked clones showed significant enrichment in matched ankylosing spondylitis synovial fluid.

This clonotype was seen only a few times. Antigen specificity is unknown. For TCR beta, libraries came from quantitative 5'-RACE with molecular barcodes. Each CDR3 protein gets one entry after TCRdb re-called the 5' RACE reads with MiXCR. This sample has about 400,000 distinct CDR3 sequences, with approximately 20% found just once. This rearrangement joins TRBV29-1 to TRBJ2-1, with 9 bases that match TRBD2. The TCR was taken from a male donor with ankylosing spondylitis or in good health (not recorded which). The sample consisted of blood, either unsorted or a sorted T cell fraction (not recorded which). The CDR3 nucleotides are TGCAGCGTAGTAGCGGGGGTCCGGAATGAGCAGTTCTTC. It yields the protein CSVVAGVRNEQFF.